This TCR beta chain was retrieved from a study of blood T cell repertoires in COVID-19. This table comes from immunoSEQ multiplex PCR, and its TCRdb copy is limited to in-frame clones, with some not included. Among about 220,000 clones listed, approximately 83% were seen once. Germline V gene data show CDR1 as SGHTS and CDR2 as YDEGEE. The CDR3 has 18 residues. V dropped 2 bases and J dropped 6; count of bases not matched to a gene: 8. Sequenced material: PBMCs or T cells enriched from blood (not recorded which). This TCR came from a woman aged 35 to 49 with acute COVID-19. The chain couples TRBV5-8 to TRBJ2-2; 15 nucleotides match TRBD2. The DNA of the CDR3 is TGTGCCAGCAGCTTTGCCGGGACTAGCGGGAGGAAGGCCGGGGAGCTGTTTTTT. It encodes CASSFAGTSGRKAGELFF.